Each of the 27 T cell receptor beta chains below was sequenced from the same sample in a study of blood T cell repertoires in COVID-19. Sequencing was performed with immunoSEQ multiplex PCR; in TCRdb, only in-frame clones are kept and a portion is missing. The sample lists around 96,000 clones; 90% to 95% were seen once. The sample comprised peripheral blood. These receptor sequences come from a human donor with active COVID-19. The donor label of this sample is uncertain.

The chain uses TRBV6-1 and TRBJ2-1; TRBD1 agrees at 11 bases. Germline V CDR1 and CDR2: MNHNS, SASEGT. The CDR3 contains 15 residues. Germline trimming cut 1 base from V and 8 bases from J; bases unmatched to any gene: 4. The CDR3 DNA is TGTGCCAGCAGTGAAGGGACAGGGGGCCGTTATGAGCAGTTCTTC. This encodes CASSEGTGGRYEQFF.

The V call is TRBV10-3, the J call TRBJ2-3; TRBD1 matches 10 bases. The CDR3 spans 16 residues. Trimming removed 2 bases from V and 5 bases from J; junction bases left unmatched: 7. Germline assignment: CDR1 ENHRY and CDR2 SYGVKD. The CDR3 nucleotides are TGTGCCATCAGTGAGCGTGGGACAGGGGTAGGAGATACGCAGTATTTT. Its translation: CAISERGTGVGDTQYF.

The rearrangement uses TRBV11-3 and TRBJ1-2; the D gene is possibly TRBD1 (6 bases). Looked up from germline, CDR1 is SGHNT and CDR2 is YENEEA. Trimming shortened V by 5 bases and J by 8 bases, and 21 bases separated the two germline ends. The CDR3 totals 15 residues. The CDR3 DNA is TGTGCCAGCAGCCGCACATATTCAGGGGCGGGCGGCTACACCTTC. It encodes CASSRTYSGAGGYTF.

CDR3 protein: CASSQATGERKKLFF. As DNA, the CDR3 is TGCGCCAGCAGCCAAGCGACAGGGGAGAGGAAGAAACTGTTTTTT. This chain uses TRBV4-1 with TRBJ1-4; 8 bases are shared with TRBD1. The germline gives CDR1 MGHRA, CDR2 YSYEKL. Trimming cost V 1 base and J 11 bases; bases outside gene matches: 9. The length of the CDR3 is 15 residues.

The chain uses TRBV28 and TRBJ1-2, with TRBD1 matching over 8 bases. The CDR3 covers 14 residues. J gave up 14 bases and V 4 bases, and 15 bases lay outside the gene matches. Germline CDR1 reads MDHEN; CDR2 reads SYDVKM. The CDR3: CASSSSTGEEGGTF. The CDR3 DNA sequence: TGTGCCAGCAGTTCGTCGACAGGGGAGGAAGGGGGAACCTTC.

The V and J genes are TRBV5-4 and TRBJ2-7, with 7 bases aligning to TRBD1. This CDR3 has 13 residues. CDR1 and CDR2 (germline): SGHNT, YYREEE (reference sequence). V shed 4 bases and J 5 bases; nucleotides not matched to a gene: 6. CDR3 loop: CASSPRDSDEQYF. The CDR3, as DNA: TGTGCCAGCAGCCCCCGGGACAGCGACGAGCAGTACTTC.

The J gene is TRBJ1-1, the V gene TRBV6-5, with TRBD1 identical over 7 bases. The junction had 11 bases not matched to a gene; V was cut back by 2 bases and J by 8 bases. This CDR3 comprises 15 residues. Germline lookup yields CDR1 MNHEY and CDR2 SVGAGI. The CDR3 here is CASSYQEGAKAEAFF. The CDR3 DNA is TGTGCCAGCAGTTACCAAGAGGGGGCAAAGGCGGAAGCTTTCTTT.

This CDR3 reads CASSYRGGAGNTIYF. CDR3 nucleotide sequence: TGTGCCAGCAGTTACCGGGGGGGGGCTGGAAACACCATATATTTT. This sequence joins TRBV6-5 and TRBJ1-3; tentative D call: TRBD1 (5 bases). In germline, CDR1 is MNHEY, CDR2 SVGAGI. The CDR3 loop spans 15 amino acids. Trimming shortened V by 2 bases and J by 2 bases, and 10 bases separated the two germline ends.

The chain couples TRBV5-8 to TRBJ1-5; TRBD1 agrees at 9 bases. J was trimmed by 8 bases and V by 0 bases; bases with no gene match: 9. Germline V gives CDR1 SGHTS, CDR2 YDEGEE. The CDR3 loop spans 16 amino acids. The CDR3 region has the DNA TGTGCCAGCAGCTTGGGGACAGGGGCGCGCAGGGAGCCCCAGCATTTT. Translated, it gives CASSLGTGARREPQHF.

This chain connects TRBV11-1 to TRBJ1-1; D call uncertain. The CDR3 spans 14 residues. CDR1 is SGHAT, CDR2 FQDESV, per germline (reference sequence). Trimming stripped 4 bases from V and 4 bases from J, with 13 bases between. CDR3 bases: TGTGCCAGCAGCTGGGAGAAGGGTGGCACTGAAGCTTTCTTT. Its protein product is CASSWEKGGTEAFF.

V is TRBV5-1 and J is TRBJ1-4; D is ambiguous. Germline assignment: CDR1 SGHRS and CDR2 YFSETQ. Trimming took off 0 bases at V and 7 bases at J, with 13 bases between the two ends. The CDR3 consists of 15 residues. The CDR3 protein is CASSLEGGYSEKLFF. CDR3 DNA sequence: TGCGCCAGCAGCTTGGAAGGAGGGTACTCTGAAAAACTGTTTTTT.

This chain connects TRBV7-9 to TRBJ1-5; 7 bases line up with TRBD1. The germline gives CDR1 SEHNR, CDR2 FQNEAQ (reference sequence). Unmatched junction bases numbered 5, after V lost 3 bases and J lost 0 bases. The CDR3 has 16 amino acids. The CDR3 spells CASSFGTASSNQPQHF. DNA of the CDR3: TGTGCCAGCAGCTTTGGGACAGCAAGTAGCAATCAGCCCCAGCATTTT.

This sequence joins TRBV6-5 and TRBJ2-7, with D possibly matching TRBD1 (6 bases). V was pared by 6 bases and J by 2 bases, with 11 bases between. The CDR3 consists of 13 residues. CDR1 is MNHEY and CDR2 is SVGAGI in the germline V gene. CDR3 region: CASSPTGTYEQYF. Here the CDR3 DNA reads TGTGCCAGCAGCCCAACAGGGACCTACGAGCAGTACTTC.

The gene calls are TRBV4-1 and TRBJ2-1; 12 bases are shared with TRBD2. CDR3 size: 16 residues. With 3 bases clipped from V and 7 bases from J, the junction kept 7 bases outside the gene matches. Germline V CDR1 and CDR2: MGHRA, YSYEKL. The CDR3 coding sequence is TGCGCCAGCAGCCAGGATACTAGCGGGAGGTTGAATGAGCAGTTCTTC. This sequence encodes CASSQDTSGRLNEQFF.

This chain joins TRBV7-9 and TRBJ1-1; D is possibly TRBD1 (5 bases). Germline V lookup: CDR1 SEHNR, CDR2 FQNEAQ (reference sequence). The V and J ends lost 5 bases and 6 bases respectively, with 19 bases between them. The CDR3 runs to 15 residues. CDR3 in amino acids: CASSPSGGGFPEAFF. The CDR3 coding sequence is TGTGCCAGCAGCCCCTCGGGGGGAGGCTTTCCTGAAGCTTTCTTT.

This chain connects TRBV5-4 to TRBJ2-6; possibly TRBD1 for D (6 bases). The CDR3 consists of 15 residues. CDR1 SGHNT and CDR2 YYREEE come from the germline V gene (reference sequence). V lost 3 bases and J lost 3, with 10 bases in between. CDR3 amino acids: CASSSRGSGANVLTF. The DNA for the CDR3 is TGTGCCAGCAGCTCCAGGGGAAGTGGGGCCAACGTCCTGACTTTC.

This clone has a single count. V gene TRBV6-5 combines with J gene TRBJ2-2, with TRBD1 matching 7 bases. This CDR3 spans 13 amino acids. The V and J ends lost 8 bases and 1 base, in that order; junction bases with no gene match: 1. Germline CDR1 is MNHEY and CDR2 is SVGAGI. CDR3 loop: CASRDRNTGELFF. CDR3 DNA: TGTGCCAGCCGGGACAGGAACACCGGGGAGCTGTTTTTT.

The rearrangement joins TRBV23-1 to TRBJ2-4, with TRBD2 matching 7 bases. TRBV23-1 belongs to the ORF category, with a function that is uncertain. The CDR3 runs 20 residues. Trimming cost V 2 bases and J 1 base; bases outside gene matches: 17. Written as DNA, the CDR3 is TGCGCCAGCAGTCAAATCCGGGGGGAGGACTGGAGGTTGGCCAAAAACATTCAGTACTTC. Translation gives CASSQIRGEDWRLAKNIQYF.

The chain carries TRBV6-1 and TRBJ1-5; perhaps TRBD1 as D (6 bases). This CDR3 spans 19 amino acids. The germline V and J ends were trimmed by 0 bases and 6 bases, with 24 bases remaining between them. The germline V gene encodes CDR1 MNHNS and CDR2 SASEGT. CDR3 residues: CASSEATPTGPLGGQPQHF. The CDR3 bases are TGTGCCAGCAGTGAAGCCACTCCAACGGGACCCCTAGGGGGTCAGCCCCAGCATTTT.

The CDR3 protein is CASGPFTSVWGQVEERNTEAFF. Written as DNA, the CDR3 is TGTGCTAGTGGTCCCTTCACCTCTGTTTGGGGACAGGTGGAAGAGAGAAACACTGAAGCTTTCTTT. The rearrangement joins TRBV12-5 to TRBJ1-1; 8 nucleotides line up with TRBD1. Trimming removed 5 bases from V and 2 bases from J; junction bases left unmatched: 28. Germline V gives CDR1 LGHNT, CDR2 FRNRAP. The CDR3 consists of 22 residues.

V is TRBV7-9 and J is TRBJ2-7, with D tentatively TRBD2 (7 bases). The CDR3 length is 16 residues. Trimming left V 3 bases short and J 0 bases short, with 15 bases between. In germline, CDR1 is SEHNR, CDR2 FQNEAQ (reference sequence). The CDR3 DNA is TGTGCCAGCAGCTTCGGGCTAGCGGACAGCTCCTACGAGCAGTACTTC. Translated, it gives CASSFGLADSSYEQYF.

The chain is built from TRBV4-3 and TRBJ2-7; possible D gene TRBD1, 6 bases. The CDR3 is 16 residues long. The germline V gene encodes CDR1 LGHNA and CDR2 YSLEER. Trimming took off 0 bases at V and 2 bases at J, with 14 bases between the two ends. CDR3 DNA: TGCGCCAGCAGCCAAGAGGTTGTGGCAGGGGCCTACGAGCAGTACTTC. This gives the protein CASSQEVVAGAYEQYF.

V and J are TRBV4-3 and TRBJ2-2, with 7 bases identical to TRBD1. Germline CDR1 is LGHNA and CDR2 is YSLEER. The trim removed 3 bases at V and 7 bases at J, leaving 5 bases unmatched. The CDR3 consists of 14 residues. The CDR3 DNA reads as TGCGCCAGCAGCCACGGAACAGGGGTCGGGGAGCTGTTTTTT. Its translation is CASSHGTGVGELFF.

The chain uses TRBV3-1 (or the pseudogene TRBV3-2) and TRBJ2-5; 7 bases align to TRBD2. V lost 0 bases to trimming and J lost 5 bases; unmatched junction nucleotides: 6. Germline values: CDR1 LGHDT, CDR2 YNNKEL (reference sequence). This CDR3 is built from 15 residues. The DNA for the CDR3 is TGTGCCAGCAGCCAAGAGAGCGGGGCAGGGGAGACCCAGTACTTC. Translation: CASSQESGAGETQYF.

The V and J genes are TRBV2 and TRBJ2-3, with 9 bases identical to TRBD1. V dropped 5 bases and J dropped 10; count of bases not matched to a gene: 10. The CDR3 is 14 residues long. Germline V gives CDR1 SNHLY, CDR2 FYNNEI. The CDR3 loop is CASSPRDRVKAQYF. CDR3 DNA: TGTGCCAGCAGTCCAAGGGACAGGGTGAAAGCGCAGTATTTT.

The genes are TRBV6-2 or TRBV6-3 and TRBJ2-7; TRBD2 aligns across 14 bases. Trimming cost V 4 bases and J 4 bases; bases outside gene matches: 3. Per germline, CDR1 MNHEY and CDR2 SVGEGT. The CDR3 length is 15 residues. CDR3 region: CASSFGTSGRYEQYF. CDR3 nucleotides: TGTGCCAGCAGTTTCGGGACTAGCGGGAGATACGAGCAGTACTTC.

The chain joins TRBV20-1 to TRBJ2-5; D possibly corresponds to TRBD1 (6 bases). Germline CDR1 and CDR2: DFQATT and SNEGSKA (reference sequence). This CDR3 has 13 residues. Trimming took 6 bases from V and 1 from J, leaving 12 bases between them. In DNA, the CDR3 is TGCAGTGCCAGTCGGACAGCCCAAGAGACCCAGTACTTC. Encoded protein: CSASRTAQETQYF.